This T cell receptor (beta chain) came from a study of radiotherapy plus CTLA-4 blockade in lung cancer. The table came from immunoSEQ multiplex PCR; TCRdb's copy has only in-frame clones and leaves some out. The data hold tens of thousands of clones, with 60% to 85% observed a single time. CTLA-4 blockade with ipilimumab, together with focal radiation, was given to patients with chemo-refractory metastatic non-small-cell lung cancer. Regarding the study as a whole: Radiotherapy plus ipilimumab was followed by expansion in blood of tumor-derived TCR clones.

Notes on this clone: Antigen unknown.

V lost 4 bases, J lost 2 bases, and 7 bases lay in between. Germline V lookup: CDR1 MNHEY, CDR2 SVGAGI. CDR3 length: 13 amino acids. The chain uses TRBV6-5 and TRBJ2-3; D gene unclear. The sequence was collected from a human donor with non-small cell lung cancer who had a partial response to radiotherapy plus ipilimumab. Some clones in this sample may be carry-over from other donors' samples. Sequences were derived from peripheral blood, sampled from a patient treated with radiotherapy plus ipilimumab. The CDR3 DNA reads TGTGCCAGCAGTTTATCGTTCACAGATACGCAGTATTTT. This sequence encodes CASSLSFTDTQYF.